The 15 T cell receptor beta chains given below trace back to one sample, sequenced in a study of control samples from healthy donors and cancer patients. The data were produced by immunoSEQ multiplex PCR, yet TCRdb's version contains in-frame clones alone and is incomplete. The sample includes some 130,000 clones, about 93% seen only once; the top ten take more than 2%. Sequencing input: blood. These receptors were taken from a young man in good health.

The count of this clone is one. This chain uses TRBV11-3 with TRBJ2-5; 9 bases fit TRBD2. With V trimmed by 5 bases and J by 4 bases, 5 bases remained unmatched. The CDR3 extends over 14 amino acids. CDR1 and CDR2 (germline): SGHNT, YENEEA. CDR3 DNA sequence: TGTGCCAGCAGCCTAGCGGGACCCTCAGAGACCCAGTACTTC. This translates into CASSLAGPSETQYF.

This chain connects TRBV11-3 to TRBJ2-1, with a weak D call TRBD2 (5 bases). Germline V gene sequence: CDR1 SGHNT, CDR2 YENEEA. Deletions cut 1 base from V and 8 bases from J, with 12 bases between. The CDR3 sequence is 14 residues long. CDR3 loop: CASSLAKKRDEQFF. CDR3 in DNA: TGTGCCAGCAGCTTAGCAAAGAAGAGGGATGAGCAGTTCTTC.

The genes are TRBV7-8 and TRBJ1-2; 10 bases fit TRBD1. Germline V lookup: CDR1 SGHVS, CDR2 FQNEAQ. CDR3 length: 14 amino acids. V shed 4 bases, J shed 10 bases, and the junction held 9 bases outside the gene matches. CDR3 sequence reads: CASSSLGDRGNYTF. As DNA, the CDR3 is TGTGCCAGCAGCTCCCTCGGGGACAGGGGAAACTACACCTTC.

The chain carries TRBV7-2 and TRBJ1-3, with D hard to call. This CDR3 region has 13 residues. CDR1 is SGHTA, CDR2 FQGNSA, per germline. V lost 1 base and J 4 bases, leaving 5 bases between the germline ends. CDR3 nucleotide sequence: TGTGCCAGCAGCTTAGGGTCCGGAAACACCATATATTTT. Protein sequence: CASSLGSGNTIYF.

The CDR3 spells CASSFRDRGNIQYF. The CDR3 nucleotides are TGTGCCAGCAGCTTCCGGGACAGGGGAAACATTCAGTACTTC. The chain uses TRBV11-2 and TRBJ2-4; 10 nucleotides match TRBD1. V shed 3 bases, J shed 6 bases, and the junction held 2 bases outside the gene matches. This CDR3 contains 14 residues. Germline V gene lookup returns CDR1 SGHAT and CDR2 FQNNGV.

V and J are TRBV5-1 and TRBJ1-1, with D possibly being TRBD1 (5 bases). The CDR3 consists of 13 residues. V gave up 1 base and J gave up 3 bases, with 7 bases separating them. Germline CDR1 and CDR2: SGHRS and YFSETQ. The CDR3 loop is CASSLKGDTEAFF. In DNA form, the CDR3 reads TGCGCCAGCAGCTTGAAAGGGGACACTGAAGCTTTCTTT.

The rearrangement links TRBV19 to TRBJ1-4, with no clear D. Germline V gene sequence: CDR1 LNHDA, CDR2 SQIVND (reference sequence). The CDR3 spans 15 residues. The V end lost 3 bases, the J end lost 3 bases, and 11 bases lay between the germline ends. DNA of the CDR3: TGTGCCAGTAGTATTCTCCCGGGAGCTAATGAAAAACTGTTTTTT. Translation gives CASSILPGANEKLFF.

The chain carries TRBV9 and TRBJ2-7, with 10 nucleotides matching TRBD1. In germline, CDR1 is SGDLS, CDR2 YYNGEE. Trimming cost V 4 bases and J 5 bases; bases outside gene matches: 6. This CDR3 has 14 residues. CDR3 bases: TGTGCCAGCAGCTTCCGGGACAGGGGTGACGAGCAGTACTTC. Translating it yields CASSFRDRGDEQYF. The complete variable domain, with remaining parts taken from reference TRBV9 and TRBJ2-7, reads DSGVTQTPKHLITATGQRVTLRCSPRSGDLSVYWYQQSLDQGLQFLIQYYNGEERAKGNILERFSAQQFPDLHSELNLSSLELGDSALYFCASSFRDRGDEQYFGPGTRLTVT.

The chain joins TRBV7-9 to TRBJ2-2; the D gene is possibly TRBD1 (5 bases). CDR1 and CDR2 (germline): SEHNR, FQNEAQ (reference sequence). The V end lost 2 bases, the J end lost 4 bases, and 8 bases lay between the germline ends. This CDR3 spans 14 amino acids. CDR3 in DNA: TGTGCCAGCAGCTTATCGACAGCCACCGGGGAGCTGTTTTTT. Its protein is CASSLSTATGELFF.

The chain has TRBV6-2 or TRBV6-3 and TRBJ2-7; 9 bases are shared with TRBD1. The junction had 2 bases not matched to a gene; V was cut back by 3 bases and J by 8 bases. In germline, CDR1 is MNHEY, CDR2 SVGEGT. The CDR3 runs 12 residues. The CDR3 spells CASSYGQGKQYV. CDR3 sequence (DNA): TGTGCCAGCAGTTATGGACAGGGGAAGCAGTACGTC.

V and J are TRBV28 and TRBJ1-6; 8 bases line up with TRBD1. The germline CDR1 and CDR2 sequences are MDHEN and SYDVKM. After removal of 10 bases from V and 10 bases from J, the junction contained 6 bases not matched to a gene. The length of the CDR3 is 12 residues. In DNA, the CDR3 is TGTGCCACCGACAGGGGCGGATCACCCCTCCACTTT. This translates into CATDRGGSPLHF.

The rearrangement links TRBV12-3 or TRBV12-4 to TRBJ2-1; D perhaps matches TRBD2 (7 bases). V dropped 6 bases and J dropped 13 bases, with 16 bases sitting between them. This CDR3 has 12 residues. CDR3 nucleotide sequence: TGTGCCAGCAGCCGGGGGGCGGGCGCTCAGTTCTTC. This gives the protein CASSRGAGAQFF.

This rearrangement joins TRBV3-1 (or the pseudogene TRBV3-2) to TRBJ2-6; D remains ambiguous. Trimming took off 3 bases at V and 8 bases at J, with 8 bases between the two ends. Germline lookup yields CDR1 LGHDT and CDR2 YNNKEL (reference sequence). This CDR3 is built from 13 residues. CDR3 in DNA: TGTGCCAGCAGCCAGGCGGACCCCAACGTCCTGACTTTC. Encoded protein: CASSQADPNVLTF.

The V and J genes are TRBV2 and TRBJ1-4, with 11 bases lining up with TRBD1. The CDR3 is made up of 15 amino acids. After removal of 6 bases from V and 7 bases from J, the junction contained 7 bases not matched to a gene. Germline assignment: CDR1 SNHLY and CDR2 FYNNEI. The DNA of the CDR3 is TGTGCCAGCAGCGCTACCGGGACAGGGGGTGAAAAACTGTTTTTT. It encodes CASSATGTGGEKLFF.

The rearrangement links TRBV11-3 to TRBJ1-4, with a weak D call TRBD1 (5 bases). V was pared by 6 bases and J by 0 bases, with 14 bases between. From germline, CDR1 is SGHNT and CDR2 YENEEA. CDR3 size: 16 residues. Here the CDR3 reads CASSSNWGSTNEKLFF. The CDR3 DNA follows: TGTGCCAGCAGTTCCAACTGGGGCTCAACTAATGAAAAACTGTTTTTT.